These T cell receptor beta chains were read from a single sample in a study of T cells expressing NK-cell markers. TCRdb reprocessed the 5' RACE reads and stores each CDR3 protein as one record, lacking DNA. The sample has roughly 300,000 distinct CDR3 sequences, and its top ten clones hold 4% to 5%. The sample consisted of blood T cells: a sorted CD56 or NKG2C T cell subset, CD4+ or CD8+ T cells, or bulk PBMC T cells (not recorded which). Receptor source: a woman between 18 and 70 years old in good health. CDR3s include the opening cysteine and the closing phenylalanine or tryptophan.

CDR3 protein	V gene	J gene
CASSLVHNEQFF	TRBV7-2	TRBJ2-1
CASSLGWQGWTGELFF	TRBV12-3/TRBV12-4	TRBJ2-2
CASSLVAGVSNEQFF	TRBV11-2	TRBJ2-1
CASSPYRDGTELALHF	TRBV18	TRBJ1-6
CAWSWGSNEKLFF	TRBV30	TRBJ1-4
CASSPSLWEGRKNEQFF	TRBV2	TRBJ2-1
CATSKDRANEKLFF	TRBV15	TRBJ1-4
CASSVEDNSPLHF	TRBV9	TRBJ1-6
CSVALGLGGGENEQFF	TRBV29-1	TRBJ2-1
CASSQGLGTEAFF	TRBV7-3	TRBJ1-1
CSARVAGGHSYNEQFF	TRBV20-1	TRBJ2-1
CAWTGGLPGRETQYF	TRBV30	TRBJ2-5
CASSVLAGGSYEQYF	TRBV12-3/TRBV12-4	TRBJ2-7
CASSSLGTSGTDTQYF	TRBV11-2	TRBJ2-3